The rows below give T cell receptor beta chains drawn from one sample of a study of blood T cell repertoires in COVID-19. Measured with immunoSEQ multiplex PCR; TCRdb has only the in-frame clones, and not every one. This sample has some 100,000 clones, with around 90% found just once. The sample taken for sequencing was peripheral blood. These receptors all stem from an older woman with acute or convalescent COVID-19. CDR3s include the opening cysteine and the closing phenylalanine or tryptophan. The D gene is left open where the match is weak. Not every row has a clone size; where given, it reads once, few, many or a size class.

CDR3 | DNA | size | J | V | D
CASSTVTGTSDGYTF | TGTGCCAGTAGTACCGTGACAGGGACCAGCGATGGCTACACCTTC | - | TRBJ1-2 | TRBV19 | TRBD1
CASSLDRAGNTIYF | TGTGCCAGCAGCTTGGACAGGGCCGGAAACACCATATATTTT | - | TRBJ1-3 | TRBV5-4 | -
CASRQGSNNEKLFF | TGTGCCAGCAGGCAGGGGAGCAATAATGAAAAACTGTTTTTT | - | TRBJ1-4 | TRBV28 | -
CASSPRYSDNTQYF | TGTGCCAGCAGCCCCCGATATTCAGATAATACGCAGTATTTT | few | TRBJ2-3 | TRBV7-9 | -
CASSREDTQYF | TGTGCCAGCAGCCGAGAGGATACGCAGTATTTT | - | TRBJ2-3 | TRBV7-2 | -
CASSLGTGTPANYGYTF | TGCGCCAGCAGCTTGGGGACTGGGACACCAGCTAACTATGGCTACACCTTC | few | TRBJ1-2 | TRBV5-1 | -
CASSSRGGDTQYF | TGTGCCAGCAGCTCCAGGGGAGGGGATACGCAGTATTTT | - | TRBJ2-3 | TRBV7-9 | -
CASSEFGGDTEAFF | TGTGCCAGCAGTGAATTTGGGGGGGACACTGAAGCTTTCTTT | - | TRBJ1-1 | TRBV6-1 | -
CASRALLAGHEQYF | TGTGCCAGCAGGGCCCTACTAGCGGGACACGAGCAGTACTTC | - | TRBJ2-7 | TRBV28 | TRBD2
CASSQGARSPLHF | TGTGCCAGCAGTCAGGGGGCTCGATCACCCCTCCACTTT | - | TRBJ1-6 | TRBV11-2 | TRBD1
CASSQLRATNTGELFF | TGTGCCAGCAGCCAACTCAGGGCCACGAACACCGGGGAGCTGTTTTTT | - | TRBJ2-2 | TRBV7-8 | -
CASSQWPGRINQPQHF | TGTGCCAGCAGCCAGTGGCCTGGCAGGATCAATCAGCCCCAGCATTTT | - | TRBJ1-5 | TRBV7-2 | -
CASSQKTGMNTEAFF | TGCGCCAGCAGCCAAAAGACAGGGATGAACACTGAAGCTTTCTTT | once | TRBJ1-1 | TRBV5-1 | TRBD1
CATSRRSTGELFF | TGTGCCACCAGCAGACGTTCTACCGGGGAGCTGTTTTTT | - | TRBJ2-2 | TRBV15 | -
CASSPWNTEAFF | TGTGCCAGCAGTCCCTGGAACACTGAAGCTTTCTTT | - | TRBJ1-1 | TRBV21-1 | -
CASSFSGTETQYF | TGCGCCAGCAGCTTTAGCGGGACAGAGACCCAGTACTTC | - | TRBJ2-5 | TRBV5-1 | TRBD2
CASSWGTVTNYGYTF | TGTGCCAGCAGTTGGGGGACAGTCACTAACTATGGCTACACCTTC | - | TRBJ1-2 | TRBV28 | TRBD1
CASSRQSLSNQPQHF | TGTGCCAGTAGTCGACAGTCTCTTAGCAATCAGCCCCAGCATTTT | - | TRBJ1-5 | TRBV19 | -
CASSFGLLPTGQENTEAFF | TGCGCCAGCAGCTTCGGGTTGCTACCGACGGGACAGGAGAACACTGAAGCTTTCTTT | - | TRBJ1-1 | TRBV5-1 | TRBD1
CASSQARGPYNEQFF | TGCGCCAGCAGCCAGGCCCGAGGGCCGTACAATGAGCAGTTCTTC | - | TRBJ2-1 | TRBV4-1 | -
CAITGSNNSPLHF | TGTGCCATCACAGGCAGTAATAATTCACCCCTCCACTTT | - | TRBJ1-6 | TRBV10-3 | -
CATSSQHRDRVVDTQYF | TGTGCCACCAGCAGTCAACACCGGGACAGGGTCGTCGATACGCAGTATTTT | once | TRBJ2-3 | TRBV15 | TRBD1
CASSPFLGTEAFF | TGTGCCAGCAGCCCTTTTCTCGGCACTGAAGCTTTCTTT | - | TRBJ1-1 | TRBV3-1/TRBV3-2 | -
CSASMGTDNSPLHF | TGCAGTGCTAGTATGGGGACAGATAATTCACCCCTCCACTTT | - | TRBJ1-6 | TRBV20-1 | TRBD1